This T cell receptor beta chain was found in a study of CD8 T cells in ankylosing spondylitis. Losses at the gene ends were 1 base for V and 3 bases for J; bases not matched to a gene: 5. This CDR3 comprises 16 residues. For TCR beta, libraries came from quantitative 5'-RACE with molecular barcodes. One entry per CDR3 protein results from TCRdb running MiXCR on the 5' RACE reads. The sample consists of roughly 160,000 distinct CDR3 sequences, 9.8% of them appearing once. This sequence originates from a female donor with ankylosing spondylitis or in good health (not recorded which). The sequenced sample was blood, either unsorted or a sorted T cell fraction (not recorded which). The V and J genes are TRBV12-3 or TRBV12-4 and TRBJ2-3, with 9 bases aligning to TRBD2. The CDR3 region has the DNA TGTGCCAGCAGTTTAGTTAGCGGGAGCAGGACAGATACGCAGTATTTT. This gives the protein CASSLVSGSRTDTQYF.